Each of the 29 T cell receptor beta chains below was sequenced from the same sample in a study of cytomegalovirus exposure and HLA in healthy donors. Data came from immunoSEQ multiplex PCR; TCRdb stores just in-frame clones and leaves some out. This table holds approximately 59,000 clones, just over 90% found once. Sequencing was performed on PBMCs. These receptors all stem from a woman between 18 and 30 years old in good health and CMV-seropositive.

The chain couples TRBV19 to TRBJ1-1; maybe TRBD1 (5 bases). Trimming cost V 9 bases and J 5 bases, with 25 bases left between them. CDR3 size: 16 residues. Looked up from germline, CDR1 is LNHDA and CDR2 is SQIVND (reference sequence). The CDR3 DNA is TGTGCCAGCTACCGTATAACTCTAAGGGGAAAGACTGAAGCTTTCTTT. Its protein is CASYRITLRGKTEAFF.

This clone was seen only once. CDR3 residues: CASSTTSGPSYEQYF. In nucleotides, the CDR3 is TGCGCCAGCAGCACAACTAGCGGACCCTCCTACGAGCAGTACTTC. V and J are TRBV5-1 and TRBJ2-7; 8 bases agree with TRBD2. The germline V gene encodes CDR1 SGHRS and CDR2 YFSETQ. The CDR3 has 15 residues. V dropped 4 bases and J dropped 0; count of bases not matched to a gene: 6.

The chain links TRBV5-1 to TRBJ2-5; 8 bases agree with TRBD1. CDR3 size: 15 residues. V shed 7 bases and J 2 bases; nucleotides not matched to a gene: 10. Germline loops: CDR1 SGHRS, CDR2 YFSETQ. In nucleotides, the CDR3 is TGCGCCAGCGACCGGGACAGGCGACCTCAAGAGACCCAGTACTTC. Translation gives CASDRDRRPQETQYF.

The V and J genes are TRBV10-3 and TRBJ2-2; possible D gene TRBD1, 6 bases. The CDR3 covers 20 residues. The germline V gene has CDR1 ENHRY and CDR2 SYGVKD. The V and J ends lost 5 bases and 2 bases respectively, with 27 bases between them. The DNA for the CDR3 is TGTGCCATCAGTTCTTTGAACGTAATGTGGACAGTAGAAAACACCGGGGAGCTGTTTTTT. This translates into CAISSLNVMWTVENTGELFF.

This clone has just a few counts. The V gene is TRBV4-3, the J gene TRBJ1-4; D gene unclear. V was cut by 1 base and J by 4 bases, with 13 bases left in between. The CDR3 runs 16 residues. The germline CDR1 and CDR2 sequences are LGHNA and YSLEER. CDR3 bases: TGCGCCAGCAGCCAAGGGGCTAAGGCCTATAATGAAAAACTGTTTTTT. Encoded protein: CASSQGAKAYNEKLFF.

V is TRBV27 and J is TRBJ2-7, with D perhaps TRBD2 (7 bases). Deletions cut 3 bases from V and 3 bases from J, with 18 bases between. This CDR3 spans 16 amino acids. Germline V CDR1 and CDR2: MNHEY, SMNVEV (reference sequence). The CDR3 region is CASSLLLGGGVYEQYF. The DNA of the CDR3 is TGTGCCAGCAGTTTGTTACTAGGGGGGGGAGTCTACGAGCAGTACTTC.

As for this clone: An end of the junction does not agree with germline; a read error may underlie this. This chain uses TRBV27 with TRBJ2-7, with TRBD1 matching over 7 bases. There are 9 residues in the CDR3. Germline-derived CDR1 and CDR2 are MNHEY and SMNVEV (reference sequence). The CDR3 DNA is TGTGCCAGCATAGGGACAGTAAATTTC. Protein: CASIGTVNF.

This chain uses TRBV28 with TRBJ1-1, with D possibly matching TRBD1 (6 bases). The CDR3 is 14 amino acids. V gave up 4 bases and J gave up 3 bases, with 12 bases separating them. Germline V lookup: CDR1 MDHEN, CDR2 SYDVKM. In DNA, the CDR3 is TGTGCCAGCAGTTCCACAGGGATCTACACTGAAGCTTTCTTT. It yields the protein CASSSTGIYTEAFF.

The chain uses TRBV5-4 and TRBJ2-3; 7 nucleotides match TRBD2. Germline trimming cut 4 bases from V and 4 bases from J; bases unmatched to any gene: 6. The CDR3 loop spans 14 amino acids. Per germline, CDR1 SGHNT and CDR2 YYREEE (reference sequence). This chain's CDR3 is CASSLRTRADTQYF. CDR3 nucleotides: TGTGCCAGCAGCCTGAGGACTAGAGCAGATACGCAGTATTTT.

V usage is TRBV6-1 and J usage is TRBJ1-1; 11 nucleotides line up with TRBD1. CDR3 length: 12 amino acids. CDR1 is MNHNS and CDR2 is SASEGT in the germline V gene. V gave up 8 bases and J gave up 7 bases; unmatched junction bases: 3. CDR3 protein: CASGQGASEAFF. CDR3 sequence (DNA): TGTGCCAGCGGACAGGGGGCGAGTGAAGCTTTCTTT.

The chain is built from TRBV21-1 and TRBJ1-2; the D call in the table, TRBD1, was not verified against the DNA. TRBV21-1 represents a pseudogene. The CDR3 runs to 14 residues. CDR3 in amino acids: CASSNRTVNYGYTF. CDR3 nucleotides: TGTGCCAGCAGCAACCGGACAGTCAACTATGGCTACACCTTC.

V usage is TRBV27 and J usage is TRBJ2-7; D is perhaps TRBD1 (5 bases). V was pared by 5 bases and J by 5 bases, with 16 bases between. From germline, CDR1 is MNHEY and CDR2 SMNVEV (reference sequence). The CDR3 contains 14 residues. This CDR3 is CASSPPRVIHEQYF. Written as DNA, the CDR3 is TGTGCCAGCAGTCCCCCCAGGGTCATACACGAGCAGTACTTC.

The CDR3 protein is CASSLGGAAGNTIYF. CDR3 in DNA: TGTGCCAGCAGCTTGGGGGGGGCAGCGGGAAACACCATATATTTT. The chain uses TRBV7-3 and TRBJ1-3; possible D gene TRBD1, 6 bases. V lost 3 bases, J lost 4 bases, and 13 bases lay in between. Germline V gene sequence: CDR1 SGHTA, CDR2 FQGTGA. CDR3 size: 15 residues.

The CDR3 loop is CASSLDQGALRKETQYF. The CDR3 region has the DNA TGTGCCAGCAGCTTAGATCAGGGGGCGCTTCGGAAAGAGACCCAGTACTTC. The rearrangement links TRBV7-9 to TRBJ2-5, with TRBD1 matching 8 bases. The junction had 10 bases not matched to a gene; V was cut back by 1 base and J by 3 bases. Looked up from germline, CDR1 is SEHNR and CDR2 is FQNEAQ (reference sequence). The CDR3 loop spans 17 amino acids.

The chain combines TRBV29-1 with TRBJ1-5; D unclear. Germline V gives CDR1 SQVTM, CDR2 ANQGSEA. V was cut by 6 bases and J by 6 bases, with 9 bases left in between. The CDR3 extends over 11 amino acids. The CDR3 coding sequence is TGCAGCGTAGGTGAGGGTCAGCCCCAGCATTTT. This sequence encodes CSVGEGQPQHF.

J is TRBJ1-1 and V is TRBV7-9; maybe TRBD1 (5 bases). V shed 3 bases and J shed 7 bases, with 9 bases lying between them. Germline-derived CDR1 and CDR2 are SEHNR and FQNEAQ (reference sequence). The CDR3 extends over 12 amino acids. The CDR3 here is CASSFSGGEAFF. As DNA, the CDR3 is TGTGCCAGCAGCTTTTCCGGGGGTGAAGCTTTCTTT.

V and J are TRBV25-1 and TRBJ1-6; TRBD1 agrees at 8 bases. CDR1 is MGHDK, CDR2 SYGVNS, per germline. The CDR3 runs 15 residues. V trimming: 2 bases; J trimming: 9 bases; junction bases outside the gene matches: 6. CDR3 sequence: CASSERQGRGSPLHF. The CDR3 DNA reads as TGTGCCAGCAGTGAAAGACAGGGGCGAGGTTCACCCCTCCACTTT.

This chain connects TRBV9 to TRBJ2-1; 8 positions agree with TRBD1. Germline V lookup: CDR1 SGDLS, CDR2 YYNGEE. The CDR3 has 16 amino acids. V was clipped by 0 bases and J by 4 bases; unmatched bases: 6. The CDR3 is CASSVGGTGRYNEQFF. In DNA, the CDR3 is TGTGCCAGCAGCGTAGGGGGGACAGGCCGGTACAATGAGCAGTTCTTC.

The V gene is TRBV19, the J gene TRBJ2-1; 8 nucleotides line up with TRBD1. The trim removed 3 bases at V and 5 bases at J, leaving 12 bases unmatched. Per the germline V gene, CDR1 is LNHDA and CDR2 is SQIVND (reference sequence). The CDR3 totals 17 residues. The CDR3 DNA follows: TGTGCCAGTAGTATCGGAGTCGCGACAGGGGCCGACAATGAGCAGTTCTTC. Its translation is CASSIGVATGADNEQFF.

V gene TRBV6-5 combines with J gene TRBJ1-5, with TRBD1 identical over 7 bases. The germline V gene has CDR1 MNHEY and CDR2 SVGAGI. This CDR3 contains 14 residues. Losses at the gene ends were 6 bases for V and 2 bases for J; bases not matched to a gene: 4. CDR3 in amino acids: CASRRQGGNQPQHF. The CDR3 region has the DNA TGTGCCAGCAGGAGACAGGGCGGCAATCAGCCCCAGCATTTT.

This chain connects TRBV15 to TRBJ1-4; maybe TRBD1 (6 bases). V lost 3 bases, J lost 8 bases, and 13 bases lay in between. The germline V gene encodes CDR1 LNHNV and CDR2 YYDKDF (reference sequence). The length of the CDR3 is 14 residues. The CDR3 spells CATSSVWGREKLFF. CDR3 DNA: TGTGCCACCAGCAGTGTTTGGGGGCGGGAAAAACTGTTTTTT.

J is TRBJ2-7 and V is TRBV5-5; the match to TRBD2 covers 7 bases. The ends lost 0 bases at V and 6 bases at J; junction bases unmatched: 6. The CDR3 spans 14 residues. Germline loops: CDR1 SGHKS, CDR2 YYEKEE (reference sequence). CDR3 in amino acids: CASSLVSSGSEQYF. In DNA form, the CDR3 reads TGTGCCAGCAGCTTGGTTTCTAGCGGCAGCGAGCAGTACTTC.

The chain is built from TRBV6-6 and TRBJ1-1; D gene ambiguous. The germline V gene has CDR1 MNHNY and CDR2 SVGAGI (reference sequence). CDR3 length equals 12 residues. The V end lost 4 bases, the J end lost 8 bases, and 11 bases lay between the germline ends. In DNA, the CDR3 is TGTGCCAGCAGTTTTGCCCCTGGCGAAGCTTTCTTT. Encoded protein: CASSFAPGEAFF.

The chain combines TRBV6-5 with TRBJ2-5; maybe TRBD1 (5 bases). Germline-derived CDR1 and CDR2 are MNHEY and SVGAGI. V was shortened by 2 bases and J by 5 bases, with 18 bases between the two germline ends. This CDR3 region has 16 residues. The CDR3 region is CASSYGFSGNPETQYF. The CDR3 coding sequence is TGTGCCAGCAGTTACGGGTTTTCAGGGAACCCGGAGACCCAGTACTTC.

The CDR3 nucleotides read TGTGCCAGCAGCTTAGGTCGGAACACTGAAGCTTTCTTT. The encoded protein is CASSLGRNTEAFF. The V and J genes are TRBV7-9 and TRBJ1-1; D is ambiguous. Deletions cut 1 base from V and 1 base from J, with 4 bases between. Germline V gene sequence: CDR1 SEHNR, CDR2 FQNEAQ (reference sequence). CDR3 size: 13 residues.

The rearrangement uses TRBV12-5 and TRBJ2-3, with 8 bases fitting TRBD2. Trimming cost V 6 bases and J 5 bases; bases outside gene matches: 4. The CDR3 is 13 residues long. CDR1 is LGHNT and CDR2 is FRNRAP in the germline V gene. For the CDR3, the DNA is TGTGCTAGTGGGGTAGCGGGGCTAGATACGCAGTATTTT. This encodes CASGVAGLDTQYF.

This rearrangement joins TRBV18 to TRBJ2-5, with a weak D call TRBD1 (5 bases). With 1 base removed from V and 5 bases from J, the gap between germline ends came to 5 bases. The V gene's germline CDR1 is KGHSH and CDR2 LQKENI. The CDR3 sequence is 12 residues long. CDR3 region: CASSPRGETQYF. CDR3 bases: TGTGCCAGCTCACCACGGGGCGAGACCCAGTACTTC.

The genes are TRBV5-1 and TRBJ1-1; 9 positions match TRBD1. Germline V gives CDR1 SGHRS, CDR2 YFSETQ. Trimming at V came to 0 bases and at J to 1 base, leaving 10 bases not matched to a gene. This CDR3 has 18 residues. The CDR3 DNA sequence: TGCGCCAGCAGCTTGGTGTGGGGGACAGGGCGCAGGAACACTGAAGCTTTCTTT. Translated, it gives CASSLVWGTGRRNTEAFF. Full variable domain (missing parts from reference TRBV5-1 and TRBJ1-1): KAGVTQTPRYLIKTRGQQVTLSCSPISGHRSVSWYQQTPGQGLQFLFEYFSETQRNKGNFPGRFSGRQFSNSRSEMNVSTLELGDSALYLCASSLVWGTGRRNTEAFFGQGTRLTVV.

Here the CDR3 reads CACQGQRGVEQYF. DNA of the CDR3: TGTGCCTGCCAGGGGCAGCGGGGGGTCGAGCAGTACTTC. This chain joins TRBV6-5 and TRBJ2-7; 9 bases map to TRBD2. V gave up 11 bases and J gave up 6 bases; unmatched junction bases: 11. CDR3 length: 13 amino acids. Looked up from germline, CDR1 is MNHEY and CDR2 is SVGAGI.